This section outlines one T cell receptor (beta chain) sequence together with its context. The antigen remains undetermined. Trimming removed 0 bases at V and 2 bases at J, with 10 bases between. The CDR3 totals 15 residues. Germline V gene data show CDR1 as LGHNA and CDR2 as YNFKEQ. This sample is part of a study of identifying expanded T cells in peripheral blood. Study-wide points: Differentially abundant clones: about 1.1 between replicates, 16.4 at two to three weeks, 18 to 20 at four. Across healthy donors, higher total template counts meant significantly greater approximately two-week count variance.

No infections or other immune events were documented during collection. Assay: immunoSEQ multiplex PCR; the TCRdb copy retains only in-frame clones and omits some. The sample yields more than 85,000 clones, around 89% seen once. This sequence originates from a person aged 18 to 75 in good health. Sequencing was performed on blood. This rearrangement joins TRBV4-2 to TRBJ1-2; the D is unclear. CDR3 sequence (DNA): TGTGCCAGCAGCCAAGATAGGACGTACAACTATGGCTACACCTTC. Protein sequence: CASSQDRTYNYGYTF.